The clone carrying this T cell receptor beta chain was seen more than once but under ten times. Its antigen is unidentified. This entry is derived from a study of CD8+ T cells in alopecia areata. Whole-study results and caveats: In lesional scalp, particularly from alopecia totalis/universalis, clonality was higher than in normal scalp.

In each case, RNA was isolated and then reverse transcribed into cDNA as the sequencing template. Profiling relied on immunoSEQ multiplex PCR, and the TCRdb table lists in-frame clones only, not all of them. The sample carries around 160,000 clones, around 47% recorded once. CDR1 is KGHSH and CDR2 is LQKENI in the germline V gene. This CDR3 comprises 12 residues. Trimming stripped 6 bases from V and 9 bases from J, with 13 bases between. The rearrangement joins TRBV18 to TRBJ2-3; D not certain. This receptor was identified in a human donor with alopecia areata. Sequencing used CD4+ T cells sorted from blood. For the CDR3, the DNA is TGTGCCAGCTCCCCCGCCAGTAACACGCAGTATTTT. Its translation: CASSPASNTQYF.